This T cell receptor (beta chain) was obtained from a study of blood T cell repertoires in COVID-19. Looked up from germline, CDR1 is MNHNS and CDR2 is SASEGT. The CDR3 has 15 amino acids. Trimming shortened V by 3 bases and J by 6 bases, and 15 bases separated the two germline ends. Clones were sequenced by immunoSEQ multiplex PCR, and TCRdb holds only the in-frame ones, with some missing. The sample carries over 120,000 clones, nearly 80% recorded once. The TCR sequence derives from a woman aged 45-65 years who had recovered from COVID-19. The chain links TRBV6-1 to TRBJ1-5, with D possibly being TRBD1 (6 bases). Sequencing used PBMCs or T cells enriched from blood (not recorded which). The chain's CDR3 is CASSDSGTPVQPQHF. As DNA, the CDR3 is TGTGCCAGCAGTGATTCCGGGACACCCGTTCAGCCCCAGCATTTT.